These T cell receptor beta chains were read from a single sample in a study of T cells in Graves' hyperthyroidism and ophthalmopathy. TCRdb recomputed calls from the multiplex PCR reads with MiXCR, one row per CDR3 protein. The sample lists nearly 750,000 distinct CDR3 sequences, roughly a third occurring once. The sample was blood. All receptors come from a woman aged 40 to 49 with Graves' hyperthyroidism. Both conserved end residues are part of each CDR3. The listing skips clone size in some rows; elsewhere it reads once, few, many or a size class.

V: TRBV7-9
size: many
J: TRBJ2-7
CDR3: CASSSLTGGTFYEQYF

V: TRBV10-3
size: many
J: TRBJ2-2
CDR3: CAIGGRGGRNTGELFF

V: TRBV29-1
size: many
J: TRBJ1-1
CDR3: CSVIGRGRGTEAFF

V: TRBV5-5
size: .
J: TRBJ2-5
CDR3: CASSLATGGETQYF

V: TRBV19
size: .
J: TRBJ2-7
CDR3: CASSIGSIYEQYF

V: TRBV2
size: .
J: TRBJ2-3
CDR3: CASSLRLAGLTDTQYF

V: TRBV5-4
size: .
J: TRBJ1-5
CDR3: CASSLGAGANQPQHF

V: TRBV7-8
size: .
J: TRBJ1-4
CDR3: CASSSQTGEKLFF

V: TRBV25-1
size: many
J: TRBJ1-4
CDR3: CASSEYLGQGAEKLFF

V: TRBV4-3
size: .
J: TRBJ2-5
CDR3: CASSQEAPAISETQYF

V: TRBV10-3
size: .
J: TRBJ2-7
CDR3: CASSYGDRGKAYEQYF

V: TRBV2
size: many
J: TRBJ1-1
CDR3: CASSGEFGAFF

V: TRBV6-1
size: once
J: TRBJ2-1
CDR3: CASSSWGGGALPQYNEQFF

V: TRBV11-1
size: many
J: TRBJ2-7
CDR3: CASSPTPDREGHEQYF

V: TRBV7-9
size: many
J: TRBJ1-1
CDR3: CASSFFVSPPASGTEAFF

V: TRBV7-2
size: .
J: TRBJ2-2
CDR3: CASSFPMTGRTTGELFF

V: TRBV20-1
size: many
J: TRBJ2-5
CDR3: CSARTGTGTETQYF

V: TRBV10-3
size: once
J: TRBJ2-6
CDR3: CAISDGVMNTEAF

V: TRBV10-1
size: many
J: TRBJ1-3
CDR3: CASSEYREPGNTIYF

V: TRBV24-1
size: few
J: TRBJ1-2
CDR3: CATRSDGAAYTF

V: TRBV7-9
size: .
J: TRBJ1-6
CDR3: CATGGVNKNSPLHF

V: TRBV28
size: .
J: TRBJ1-2
CDR3: CASTAPGGYGGYTF

V: TRBV20-1
size: .
J: TRBJ1-2
CDR3: CSAAGNYGYTF

V: TRBV7-9
size: .
J: TRBJ1-2
CDR3: CASSLTYNDYGYTF

V: TRBV7-3
size: .
J: TRBJ1-6
CDR3: CASSPLGLQSPLHF

V: TRBV7-9
size: .
J: TRBJ1-4
CDR3: CASRLASGPGDEKLFF

V: TRBV2
size: .
J: TRBJ1-5
CDR3: CASNAGNQPQHF

V: TRBV5-6
size: .
J: TRBJ1-1
CDR3: CASSFLSFAEAFF

V: TRBV5-1
size: .
J: TRBJ1-5
CDR3: CASSPGQGTFNQPQHF

V: TRBV10-1
size: .
J: TRBJ2-7
CDR3: CASSYGTDEQYF

V: TRBV13
size: many
J: TRBJ1-6
CDR3: CASSSQGAYNSPLHF

V: TRBV7-2
size: .
J: TRBJ1-1
CDR3: CATHRGYTEAFF

V: TRBV20-1
size: many
J: TRBJ1-2
CDR3: CSARATDSAGYGYTF

V: TRBV7-9
size: once
J: TRBJ1-2
CDR3: CASSKGGEGTGYTF

V: TRBV3-1
size: .
J: TRBJ1-1
CDR3: CASSRATRVTEAFF

V: TRBV10-3
size: .
J: .
CDR3: CAISEKLGEGSEQFF

V: TRBV7-6
size: .
J: TRBJ1-2
CDR3: CASSNPRGMIGYTF

V: TRBV6-5
size: .
J: TRBJ1-3
CDR3: CASRGESGNTIYF

V: TRBV6-5
size: .
J: TRBJ2-7
CDR3: CASSYSGGGVEVYEQYF

V: TRBV2
size: many
J: TRBJ1-5
CDR3: CASSDVSGGADQPQHF

V: TRBV30
size: few
J: TRBJ1-5
CDR3: CAWGRVREPQHF

V: TRBV29-1
size: many
J: TRBJ2-2
CDR3: CSAGDATSGELFF

V: TRBV12-3/TRBV12-4
size: few
J: TRBJ1-5
CDR3: CASSPTRGRLGNQPQHF

V: TRBV9
size: many
J: TRBJ2-2
CDR3: CASSATANTGELFF

V: TRBV7-2
size: .
J: TRBJ2-5
CDR3: CASSQVAGKETQYF

V: TRBV12-3/TRBV12-4
size: many
J: TRBJ2-7
CDR3: CASSPSGQSYEQYF

V: TRBV12-5
size: once
J: TRBJ1-5
CDR3: CASGENQPQHF

V: TRBV7-9
size: many
J: TRBJ2-2
CDR3: CASSLAALAATGELFF

V: TRBV6-5
size: .
J: TRBJ2-2
CDR3: CASSSRQGVGELFF

V: TRBV5-1
size: .
J: TRBJ1-2
CDR3: CASSQSRTNYGYIF

V: TRBV29-1
size: .
J: TRBJ1-1
CDR3: CSGQRSTEAFF

V: TRBV7-2
size: .
J: TRBJ2-3
CDR3: CATTRVGTSTDTQYF

V: TRBV20-1
size: many
J: TRBJ2-7
CDR3: CSARISGPFYEQYF

V: TRBV7-6
size: .
J: TRBJ1-6
CDR3: CASSRSPHF

V: TRBV6-1
size: few
J: TRBJ1-4
CDR3: CASSRDRAEKLFF

V: TRBV18
size: once
J: TRBJ1-5
CDR3: CASSPGGSGNQPQHF

V: TRBV5-1
size: .
J: TRBJ2-2
CDR3: CASSSRGETGELFF